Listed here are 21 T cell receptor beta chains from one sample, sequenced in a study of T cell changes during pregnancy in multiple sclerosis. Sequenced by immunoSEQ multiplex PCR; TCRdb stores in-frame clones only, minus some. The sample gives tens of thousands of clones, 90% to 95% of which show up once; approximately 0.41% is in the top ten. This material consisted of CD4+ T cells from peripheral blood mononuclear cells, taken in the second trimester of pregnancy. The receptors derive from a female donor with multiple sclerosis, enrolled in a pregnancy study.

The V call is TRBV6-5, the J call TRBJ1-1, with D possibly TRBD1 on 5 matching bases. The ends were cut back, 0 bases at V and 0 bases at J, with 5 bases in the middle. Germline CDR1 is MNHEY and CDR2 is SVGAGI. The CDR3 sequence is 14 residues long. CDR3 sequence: CASSYSTVNTEAFF. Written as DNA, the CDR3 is TGTGCCAGCAGTTACTCGACAGTGAACACTGAAGCTTTCTTT.

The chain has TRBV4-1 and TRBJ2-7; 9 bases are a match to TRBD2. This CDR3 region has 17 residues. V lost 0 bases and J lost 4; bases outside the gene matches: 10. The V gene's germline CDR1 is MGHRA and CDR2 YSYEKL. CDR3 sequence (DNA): TGCGCCAGCAGCCAAGATCCTACCGCGGGAGGGCGGTACGAGCAGTACTTC. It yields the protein CASSQDPTAGGRYEQYF.

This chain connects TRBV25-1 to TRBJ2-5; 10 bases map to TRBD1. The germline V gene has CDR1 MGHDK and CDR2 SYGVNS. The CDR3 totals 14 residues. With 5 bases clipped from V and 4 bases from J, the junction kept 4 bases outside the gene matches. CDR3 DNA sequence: TGTGCCAGCAGTCGGACAGGGGGGACAGAGACCCAGTACTTC. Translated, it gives CASSRTGGTETQYF.

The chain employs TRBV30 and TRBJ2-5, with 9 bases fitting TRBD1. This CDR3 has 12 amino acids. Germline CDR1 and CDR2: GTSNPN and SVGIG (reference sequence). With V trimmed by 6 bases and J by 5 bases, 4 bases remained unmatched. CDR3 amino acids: CACTGGAETQYF. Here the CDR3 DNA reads TGTGCCTGTACAGGGGGCGCGGAGACCCAGTACTTC.

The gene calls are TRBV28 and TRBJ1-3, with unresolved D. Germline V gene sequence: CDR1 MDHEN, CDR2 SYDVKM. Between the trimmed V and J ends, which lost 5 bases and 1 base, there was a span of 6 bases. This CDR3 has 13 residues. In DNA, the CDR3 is TGTGCCAGCAGTCAGTTATCTGGAAACACCATATATTTT. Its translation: CASSQLSGNTIYF. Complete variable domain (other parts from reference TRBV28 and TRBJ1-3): DVKVTQSSRYLVKRTGEKVFLECVQDMDHENMFWYRQDPGLGLRLIYFSYDVKMKEKGDIPEGYSVSREKKERFSLILESASTNQTSMYLCASSQLSGNTIYFGEGSWLTVV.

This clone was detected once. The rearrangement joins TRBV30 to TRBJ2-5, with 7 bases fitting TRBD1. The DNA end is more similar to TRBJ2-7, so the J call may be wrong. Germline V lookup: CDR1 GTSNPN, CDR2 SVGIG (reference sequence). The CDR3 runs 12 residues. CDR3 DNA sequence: TGTGCCTGGGACAGGGCTACGTCCGAGCAGTACTTC. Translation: CAWDRATSEQYF.

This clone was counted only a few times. CDR3 amino acids: CASSTWLAEDTQYF. The CDR3 region has the DNA TGTGCCAGCAGCACATGGCTAGCGGAAGATACGCAGTATTTT. The V and J genes are TRBV7-9 and TRBJ2-3, with 7 bases matching TRBD2. After removal of 5 bases from V and 5 bases from J, the junction contained 7 bases not matched to a gene. This CDR3 is built from 14 residues. CDR1 and CDR2 (germline): SEHNR, FQNEAQ (reference sequence).

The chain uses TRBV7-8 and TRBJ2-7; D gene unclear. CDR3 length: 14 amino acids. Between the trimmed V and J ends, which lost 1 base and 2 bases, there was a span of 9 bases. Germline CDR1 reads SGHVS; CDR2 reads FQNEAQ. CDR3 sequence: CASSLGRGTYEQYF. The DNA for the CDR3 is TGTGCCAGCAGCTTAGGACGCGGAACCTACGAGCAGTACTTC.

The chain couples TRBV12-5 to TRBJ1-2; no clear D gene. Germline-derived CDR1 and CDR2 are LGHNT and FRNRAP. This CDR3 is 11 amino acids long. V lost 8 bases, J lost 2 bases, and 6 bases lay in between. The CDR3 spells CASYMNYGYTF. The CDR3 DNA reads TGTGCTAGTTATATGAACTATGGCTACACCTTC. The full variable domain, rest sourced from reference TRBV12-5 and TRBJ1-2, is DARVTQTPRHKVTEMGQEVTMRCQPILGHNTVFWYRQTMMQGLELLAYFRNRAPLDDSGMPKDRFSAEMPDATLATLKIQPSEPRDSAVYFCASYMNYGYTFGSGTRLTVV.

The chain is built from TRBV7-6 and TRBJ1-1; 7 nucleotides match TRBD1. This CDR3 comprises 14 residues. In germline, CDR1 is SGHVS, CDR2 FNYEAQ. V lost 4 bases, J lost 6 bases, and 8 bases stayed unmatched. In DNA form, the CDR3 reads TGTGCCAGCAGCTCCCAGACAGGGTTGGCTGAAGCTTTCTTT. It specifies CASSSQTGLAEAFF.

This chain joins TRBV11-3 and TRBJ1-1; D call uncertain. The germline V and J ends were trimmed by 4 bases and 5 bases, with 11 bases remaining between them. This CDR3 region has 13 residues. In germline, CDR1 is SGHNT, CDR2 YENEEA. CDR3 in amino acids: CASSYQTGTEAFF. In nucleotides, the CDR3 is TGTGCCAGCAGCTACCAGACGGGGACTGAAGCTTTCTTT.

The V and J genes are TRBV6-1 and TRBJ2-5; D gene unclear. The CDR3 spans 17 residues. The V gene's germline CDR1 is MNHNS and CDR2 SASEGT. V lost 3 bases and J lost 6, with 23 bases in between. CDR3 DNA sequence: TGTGCCAGCAGTGAGTTAGGCGTACAAGGAGTCAAGAAGACCCAGTACTTC. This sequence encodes CASSELGVQGVKKTQYF.

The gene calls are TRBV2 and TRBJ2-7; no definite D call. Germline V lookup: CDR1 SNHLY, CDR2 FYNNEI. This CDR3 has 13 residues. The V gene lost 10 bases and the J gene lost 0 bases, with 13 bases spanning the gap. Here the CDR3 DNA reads TGTGCCACCAACCCAATCAGCTCCTACGAGCAGTACTTC. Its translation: CATNPISSYEQYF.

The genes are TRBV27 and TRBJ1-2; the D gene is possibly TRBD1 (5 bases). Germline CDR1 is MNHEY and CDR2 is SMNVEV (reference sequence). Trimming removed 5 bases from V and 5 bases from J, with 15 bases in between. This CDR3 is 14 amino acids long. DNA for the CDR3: TGTGCCAGCAGTCCCCGACAGACCATTTATGGCTACACCTTC. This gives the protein CASSPRQTIYGYTF.

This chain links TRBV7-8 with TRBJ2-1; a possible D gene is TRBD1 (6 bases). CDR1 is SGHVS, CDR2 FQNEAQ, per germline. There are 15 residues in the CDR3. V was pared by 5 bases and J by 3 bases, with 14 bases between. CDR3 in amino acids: CASSHGTLLYNEQFF. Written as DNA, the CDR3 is TGTGCCAGCAGCCACGGGACACTCCTCTACAATGAGCAGTTCTTC.

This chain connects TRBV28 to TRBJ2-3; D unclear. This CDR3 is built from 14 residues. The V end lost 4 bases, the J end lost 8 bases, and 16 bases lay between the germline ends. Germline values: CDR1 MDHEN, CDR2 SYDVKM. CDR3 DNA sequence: TGTGCCAGCAGTTCTGTAGATGTCTTCCTTACGCAGTATTTT. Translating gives CASSSVDVFLTQYF. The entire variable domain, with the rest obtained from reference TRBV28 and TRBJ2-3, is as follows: DVKVTQSSRYLVKRTGEKVFLECVQDMDHENMFWYRQDPGLGLRLIYFSYDVKMKEKGDIPEGYSVSREKKERFSLILESASTNQTSMYLCASSSVDVFLTQYFGPGTRLTVL.

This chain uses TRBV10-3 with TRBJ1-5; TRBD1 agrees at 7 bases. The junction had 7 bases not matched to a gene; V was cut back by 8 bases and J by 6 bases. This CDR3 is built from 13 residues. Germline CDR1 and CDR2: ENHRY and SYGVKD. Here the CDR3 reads CAIGDRESQPQHF. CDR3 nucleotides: TGTGCCATCGGAGACAGGGAAAGTCAGCCCCAGCATTTT.

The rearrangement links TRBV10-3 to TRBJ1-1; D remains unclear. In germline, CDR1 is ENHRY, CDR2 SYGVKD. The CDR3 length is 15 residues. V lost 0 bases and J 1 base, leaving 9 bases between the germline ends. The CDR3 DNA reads TGTGCCATCAGTGAGTCGACTGTAACGAACACTGAAGCTTTCTTT. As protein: CAISESTVTNTEAFF.

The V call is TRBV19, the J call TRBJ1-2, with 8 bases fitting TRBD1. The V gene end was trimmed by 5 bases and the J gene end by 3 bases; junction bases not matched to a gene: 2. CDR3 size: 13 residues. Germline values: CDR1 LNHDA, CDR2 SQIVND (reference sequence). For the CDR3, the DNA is TGTGCCAGTAGTTCGACAGGGGACTATGGCTACACCTTC. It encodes CASSSTGDYGYTF.

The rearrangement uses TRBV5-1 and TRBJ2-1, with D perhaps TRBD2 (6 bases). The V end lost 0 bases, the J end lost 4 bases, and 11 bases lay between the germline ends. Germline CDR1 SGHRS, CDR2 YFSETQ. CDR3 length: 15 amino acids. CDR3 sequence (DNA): TGCGCCAGCAGCTTGGAGGCGGGACCGTACAATGAGCAGTTCTTC. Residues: CASSLEAGPYNEQFF.

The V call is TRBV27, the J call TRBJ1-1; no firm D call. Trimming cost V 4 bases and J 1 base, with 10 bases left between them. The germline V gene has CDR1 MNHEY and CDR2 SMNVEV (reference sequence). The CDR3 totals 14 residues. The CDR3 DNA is TGTGCCAGCAGTTCCCGGGGTCGGAACACTGAAGCTTTCTTT. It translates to CASSSRGRNTEAFF.